The present entry profiles one TCR beta chain with its context. The antigen is undetermined. Here immunoSEQ multiplex PCR was the method, and the copy in TCRdb shows in-frame clones only, minus some. The sample has about 13,000 clones, 68% seen once. This entry belongs to a study of tumor-infiltrating lymphocytes in localized non-small cell lung cancer. General observations from the study: Compared with uninvolved lung, tumors showed higher T cell infiltration by TCRbeta sequencing. T-cell fraction did not differ between immunotypes IM1 and IM2.

Sequencing input: uninvolved lung tissue not adjacent to the tumor. This TCR came from a human donor with non-small cell lung cancer.

CDR3 DNA: TGCGCCAGCAGCTTGGAAACTAGCGCCACCTACGAGCAGTACTTC. It encodes CASSLETSATYEQYF. This chain connects TRBV5-1 to TRBJ2-7; 7 nucleotides match TRBD2. The CDR3 has 15 amino acids. The germline CDR1 and CDR2 sequences are SGHRS and YFSETQ. The V and J ends lost 0 bases and 2 bases, in that order; junction bases with no gene match: 5.